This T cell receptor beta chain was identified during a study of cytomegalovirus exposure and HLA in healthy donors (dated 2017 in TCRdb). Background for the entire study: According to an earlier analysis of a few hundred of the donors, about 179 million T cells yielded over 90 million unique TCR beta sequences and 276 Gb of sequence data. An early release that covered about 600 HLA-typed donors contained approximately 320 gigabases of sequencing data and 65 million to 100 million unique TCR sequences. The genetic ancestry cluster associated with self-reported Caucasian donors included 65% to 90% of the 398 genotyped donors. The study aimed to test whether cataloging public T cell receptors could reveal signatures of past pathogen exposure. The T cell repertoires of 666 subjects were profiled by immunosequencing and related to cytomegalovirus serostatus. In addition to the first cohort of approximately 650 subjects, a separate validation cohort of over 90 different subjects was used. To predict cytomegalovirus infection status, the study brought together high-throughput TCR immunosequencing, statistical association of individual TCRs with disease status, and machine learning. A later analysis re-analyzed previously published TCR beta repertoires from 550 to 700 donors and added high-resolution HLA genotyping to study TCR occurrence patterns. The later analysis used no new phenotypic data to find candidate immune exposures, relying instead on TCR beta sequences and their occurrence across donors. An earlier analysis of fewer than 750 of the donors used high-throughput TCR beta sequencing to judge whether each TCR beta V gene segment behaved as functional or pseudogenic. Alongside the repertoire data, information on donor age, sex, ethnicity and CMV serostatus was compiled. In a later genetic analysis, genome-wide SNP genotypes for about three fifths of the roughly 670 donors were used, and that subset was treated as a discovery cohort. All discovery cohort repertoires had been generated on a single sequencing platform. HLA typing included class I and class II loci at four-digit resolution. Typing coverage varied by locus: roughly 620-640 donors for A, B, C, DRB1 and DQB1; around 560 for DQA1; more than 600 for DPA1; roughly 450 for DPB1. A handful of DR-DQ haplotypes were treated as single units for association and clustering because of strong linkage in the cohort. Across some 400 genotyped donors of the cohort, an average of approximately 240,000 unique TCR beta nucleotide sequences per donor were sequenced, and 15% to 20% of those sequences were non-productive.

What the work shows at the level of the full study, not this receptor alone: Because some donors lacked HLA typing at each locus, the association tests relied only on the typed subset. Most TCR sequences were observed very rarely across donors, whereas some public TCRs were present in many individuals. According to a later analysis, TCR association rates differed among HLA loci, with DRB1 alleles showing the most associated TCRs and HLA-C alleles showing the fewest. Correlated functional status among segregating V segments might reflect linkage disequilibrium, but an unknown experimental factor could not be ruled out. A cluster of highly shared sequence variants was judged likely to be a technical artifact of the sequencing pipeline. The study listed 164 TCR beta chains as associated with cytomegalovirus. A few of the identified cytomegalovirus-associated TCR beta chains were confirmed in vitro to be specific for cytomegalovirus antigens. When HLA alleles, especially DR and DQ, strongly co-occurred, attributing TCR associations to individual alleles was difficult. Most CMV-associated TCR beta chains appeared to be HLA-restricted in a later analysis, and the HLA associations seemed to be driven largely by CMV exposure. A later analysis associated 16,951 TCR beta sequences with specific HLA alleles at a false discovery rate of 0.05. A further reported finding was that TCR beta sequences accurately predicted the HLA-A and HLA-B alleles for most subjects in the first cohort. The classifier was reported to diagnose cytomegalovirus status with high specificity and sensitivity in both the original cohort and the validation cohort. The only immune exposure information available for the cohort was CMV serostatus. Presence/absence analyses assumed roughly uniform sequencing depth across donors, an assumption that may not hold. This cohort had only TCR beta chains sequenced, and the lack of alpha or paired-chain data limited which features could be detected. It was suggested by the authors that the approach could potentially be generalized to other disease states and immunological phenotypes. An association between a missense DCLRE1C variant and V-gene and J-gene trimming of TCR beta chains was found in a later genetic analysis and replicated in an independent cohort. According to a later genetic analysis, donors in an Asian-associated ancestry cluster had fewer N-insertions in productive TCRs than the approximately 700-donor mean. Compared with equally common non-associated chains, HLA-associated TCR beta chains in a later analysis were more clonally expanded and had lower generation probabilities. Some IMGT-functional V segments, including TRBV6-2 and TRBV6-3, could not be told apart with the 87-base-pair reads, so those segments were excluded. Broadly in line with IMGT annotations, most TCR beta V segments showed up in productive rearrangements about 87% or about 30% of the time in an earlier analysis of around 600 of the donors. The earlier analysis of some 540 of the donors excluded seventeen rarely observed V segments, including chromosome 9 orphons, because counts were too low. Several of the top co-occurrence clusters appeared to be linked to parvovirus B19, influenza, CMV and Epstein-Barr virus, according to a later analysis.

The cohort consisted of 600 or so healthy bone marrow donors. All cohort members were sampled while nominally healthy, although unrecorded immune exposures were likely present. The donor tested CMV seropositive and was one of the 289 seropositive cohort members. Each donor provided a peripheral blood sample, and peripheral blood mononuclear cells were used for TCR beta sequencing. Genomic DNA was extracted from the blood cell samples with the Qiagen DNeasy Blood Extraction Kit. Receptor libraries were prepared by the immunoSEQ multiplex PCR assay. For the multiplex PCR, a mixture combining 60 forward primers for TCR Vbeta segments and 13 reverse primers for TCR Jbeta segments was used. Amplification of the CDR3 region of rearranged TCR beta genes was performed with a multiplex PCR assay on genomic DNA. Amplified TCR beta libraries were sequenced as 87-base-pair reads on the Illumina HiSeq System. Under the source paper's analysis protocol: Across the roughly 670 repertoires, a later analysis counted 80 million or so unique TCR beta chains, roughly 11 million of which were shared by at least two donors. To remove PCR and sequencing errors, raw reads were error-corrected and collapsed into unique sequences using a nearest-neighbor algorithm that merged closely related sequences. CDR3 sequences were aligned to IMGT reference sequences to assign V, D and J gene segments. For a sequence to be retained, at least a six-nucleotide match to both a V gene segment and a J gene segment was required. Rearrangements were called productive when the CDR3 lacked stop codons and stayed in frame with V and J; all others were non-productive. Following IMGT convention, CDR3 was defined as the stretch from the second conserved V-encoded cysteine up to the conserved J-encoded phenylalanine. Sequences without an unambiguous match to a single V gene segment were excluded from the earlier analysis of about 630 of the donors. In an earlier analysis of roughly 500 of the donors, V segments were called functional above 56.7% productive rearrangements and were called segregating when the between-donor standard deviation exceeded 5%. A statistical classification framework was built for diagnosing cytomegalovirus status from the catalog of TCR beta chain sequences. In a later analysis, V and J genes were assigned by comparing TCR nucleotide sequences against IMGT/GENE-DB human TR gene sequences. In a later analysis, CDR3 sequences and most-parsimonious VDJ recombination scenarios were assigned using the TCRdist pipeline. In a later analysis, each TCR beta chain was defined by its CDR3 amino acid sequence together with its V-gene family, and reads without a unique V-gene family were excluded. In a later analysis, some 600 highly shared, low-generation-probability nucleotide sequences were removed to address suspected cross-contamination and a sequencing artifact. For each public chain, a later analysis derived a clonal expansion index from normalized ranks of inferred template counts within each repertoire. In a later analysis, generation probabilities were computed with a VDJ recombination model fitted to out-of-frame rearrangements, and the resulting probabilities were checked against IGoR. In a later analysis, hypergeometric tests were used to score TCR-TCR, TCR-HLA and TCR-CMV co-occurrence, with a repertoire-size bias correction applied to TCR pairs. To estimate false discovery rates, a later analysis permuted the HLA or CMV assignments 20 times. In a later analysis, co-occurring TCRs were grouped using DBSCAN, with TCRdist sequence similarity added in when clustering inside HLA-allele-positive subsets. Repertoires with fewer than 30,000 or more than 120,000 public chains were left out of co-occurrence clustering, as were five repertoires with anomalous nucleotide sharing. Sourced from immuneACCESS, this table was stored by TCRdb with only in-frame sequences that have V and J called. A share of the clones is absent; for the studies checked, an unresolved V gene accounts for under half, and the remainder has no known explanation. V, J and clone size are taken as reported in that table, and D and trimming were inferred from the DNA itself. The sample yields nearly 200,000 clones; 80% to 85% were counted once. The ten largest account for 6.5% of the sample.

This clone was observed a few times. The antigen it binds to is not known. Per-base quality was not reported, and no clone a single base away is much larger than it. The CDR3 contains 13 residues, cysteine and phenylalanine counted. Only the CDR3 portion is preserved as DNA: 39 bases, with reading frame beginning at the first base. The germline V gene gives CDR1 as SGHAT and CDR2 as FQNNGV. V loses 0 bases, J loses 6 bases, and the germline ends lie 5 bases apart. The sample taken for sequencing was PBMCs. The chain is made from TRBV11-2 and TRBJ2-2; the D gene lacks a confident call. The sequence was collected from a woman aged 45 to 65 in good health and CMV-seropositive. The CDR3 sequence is CASSLDLAGELFF. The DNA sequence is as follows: TGTGCCAGCAGCTTAGATCTCGCCGGGGAGCTGTTTTTT.